These 9 T cell receptor beta chains originate from one sample sequenced in a study of cytomegalovirus exposure and HLA in healthy donors. The method was immunoSEQ multiplex PCR; TCRdb's version includes in-frame clones alone and lacks a portion of them. The sample has some 240,000 clones, approximately 83% seen once. The sequenced sample consisted of PBMCs. All receptors derive from a woman under 40 in good health and CMV-seropositive.

This chain connects TRBV30 to TRBJ2-6; D unresolved. Trimming took off 2 bases at V and 1 base at J, with 12 bases between the two ends. The CDR3 covers 16 residues. Germline CDR1 GTSNPN, CDR2 SVGIG (reference sequence). The CDR3 DNA reads as TGTGCCTGGAGTCCCGGAACAGAATCTGGGGCCAACGTCCTGACTTTC. This gives the protein CAWSPGTESGANVLTF.

This chain uses TRBV6-5 with TRBJ1-5, with a weak D call TRBD1 (5 bases). The CDR3 length is 14 residues. Germline loops: CDR1 MNHEY, CDR2 SVGAGI. Trimming removed 5 bases from V and 6 bases from J, with 14 bases in between. CDR3 sequence: CASSVVQGGQPQHF. The CDR3 DNA reads TGTGCCAGCAGTGTCGTTCAGGGTGGTCAGCCCCAGCATTTT.

V usage is TRBV18 and J usage is TRBJ2-5; 10 nucleotides agree with TRBD2. The CDR3 is 15 amino acids. V was pared by 1 base and J by 5 bases, with 4 bases of the junction left unmatched. From germline, CDR1 is KGHSH and CDR2 LQKENI. Here the CDR3 reads CASSPQGTSEETQYF. The CDR3 DNA is TGTGCCAGCTCACCACAAGGGACTAGCGAGGAGACCCAGTACTTC.

This chain uses TRBV5-1 with TRBJ2-1; TRBD2 aligns across 7 bases. The ends lost 0 bases at V and 4 bases at J; junction bases unmatched: 10. Germline CDR1 SGHRS, CDR2 YFSETQ. This CDR3 has 17 amino acids. The CDR3 DNA sequence: TGCGCCAGCAGCTTGGCCGATTGGGCTAGCGGATACAATGAGCAGTTCTTC. Translating gives CASSLADWASGYNEQFF.

This chain joins TRBV5-1 and TRBJ1-3, with D unclear. Trimming cost V 3 bases and J 0 bases, with 7 bases left between them. Germline CDR1 reads SGHRS; CDR2 reads YFSETQ. This CDR3 is built from 14 residues. The chain's CDR3 is CASSSSSSGNTIYF. The CDR3 nucleotides read TGCGCCAGCAGCTCGTCTAGCTCTGGAAACACCATATATTTT.

The chain joins TRBV5-1 to TRBJ2-3; 12 bases line up with TRBD2. The CDR3 loop spans 16 amino acids. Trimming at V came to 4 bases and at J to 8 bases, leaving 11 bases not matched to a gene. Germline V gene sequence: CDR1 SGHRS, CDR2 YFSETQ. This CDR3 reads CASSPSTSGSGVTQYF. The CDR3 nucleotides read TGCGCCAGCAGCCCTTCGACTAGCGGGAGTGGGGTTACGCAGTATTTT.

V and J are TRBV5-1 and TRBJ2-7; 9 nucleotides line up with TRBD1. The CDR3 is 15 residues long. Losses at the gene ends were 4 bases for V and 0 bases for J; bases not matched to a gene: 5. Per the germline V gene, CDR1 is SGHRS and CDR2 is YFSETQ. The CDR3 nucleotides are TGCGCCAGCAGCCCGGGGACAGGGATCTCCTACGAGCAGTACTTC. Translation: CASSPGTGISYEQYF.

This chain joins TRBV5-1 and TRBJ2-1; perhaps TRBD2 as D (5 bases). Germline V gene lookup returns CDR1 SGHRS and CDR2 YFSETQ. Trimming removed 2 bases from V and 2 bases from J, with 8 bases in between. The CDR3 contains 14 residues. CDR3 in DNA: TGCGCCAGCAGCTTTGGGGAGACCTACAATGAGCAGTTCTTC. This translates into CASSFGETYNEQFF.

The V and J genes are TRBV5-1 and TRBJ1-2; 7 bases are a match to TRBD1. Trimming at V came to 4 bases and at J to 4 bases, leaving 7 bases not matched to a gene. The CDR3 covers 14 residues. The germline gives CDR1 SGHRS, CDR2 YFSETQ. CDR3 residues: CASSPETGAYGYTF. The CDR3 DNA is TGCGCCAGCAGCCCGGAAACAGGGGCCTATGGCTACACCTTC.